The sequence of this T cell receptor beta chain was determined in a study of regulatory T cells in long-lasting Graves disease (dated by TCRdb to the early 2020s). At the level of the whole study: To count as having persistent Graves' disease, a patient had to have received antithyroid drug treatment for over 5 years with TSH receptor autoantibodies remaining persistently positive. The study took place in China and was registered as a clinical trial. TCR sequencing covered some 13 persistent and 20 newly diagnosed Graves' disease patients, 33 samples in total. On average, persistent Graves' disease patients in the clinical cohort had been on antithyroid drugs for approximately ten years. Patients with persistent Graves' disease were compared with patients with newly diagnosed Graves' disease using TCR sequencing and RNA sequencing of peripheral blood.

On the study overall, not on this receptor specifically: The study examined only peripheral blood because the primary lesion, thyroid tissue, could not be accessed. Preferential use of TRBV28, TRBJ1-2 and TRBJ2-5 was observed in persistent disease, whereas TRBV20-1 and TRBJ2-1 were favored in newly diagnosed disease. Lower TCR Shannon entropy and fewer highly expanded clones were observed in persistent Graves' disease patients than in newly diagnosed patients, which suggested clonal expansion. As a limitation, the authors acknowledged that the small sample size may reduce accuracy. Patients with persistent disease shared more public clonotypes (fewer than 3,000) than newly diagnosed patients did (around 930). Sequencing and analysis were limited to the TCR beta chain.

The time point label, read with the paper, signifies: persistent/refractory GD, antithyroid drugs over 5 years with positive TRAb. For both TCR sequencing and RNA sequencing, RNA was extracted from PBMCs in TRIzol. Graves' disease was diagnosed according to American Thyroid Association guidelines. Recruitment of patients was carried out at an endocrinology department in Xi'an, China. Each patient gave around 9 milliliters of peripheral blood, collected in an EDTA anticoagulant tube. PBMCs were isolated by Ficoll Paque Plus density gradient separation without further T cell sorting. RNA quality was checked with an Agilent 2100 Bioanalyzer and agarose gel, and concentration with a NanoDrop 2000. The sample holds many counts of this clonotype. What antigen it recognizes has not been identified. Qualities for individual bases were not recorded, and no much larger clone is one base off. Receptors were amplified or captured by multiplex PCR. The run used an Illumina HiSeq 4000. To build TCR beta libraries, CDR3 regions were amplified by Arm-PCR using iRepertoire HTBI primers. Before sequencing, the PCR products underwent gel purification. On the authors' methods: Gene usage analysis of CDR3 amino acid clonotypes relied on the 60 or so TRBV and 14 TRBJ segments identified across samples. Filtered high-quality paired reads were merged into contigs using COPE and FqMerger. BLAST was used to align contigs to IMGT TRBV, TRBD and TRBJ reference genes, and CDR3 was defined according to IMGT. Any clonotype with a frequency above 0.1% was classified as a highly expanded clone. Shannon entropy served as the measure of repertoire diversity, while the Gini coefficient captured V-J evenness. A clonotype was considered public if more than one individual shared it. TCRdb cleaned the public reads at Q25 with fastp, built clones with MiXCR and kept in-frame beta chains. Rows are combined by CDR3 protein, so each entry shows the most common genes and DNA. What appears here as the V and J calls and clone size reflects TCRdb's work, not the paper's. This sample gives around 450,000 distinct CDR3 sequences in total; roughly 21% of them show up just once. The leading ten clones occupy over 6% of the sample.

The germline V gene encodes CDR1 KGHSH and CDR2 LQKENI. From the cysteine through the phenylalanine, the CDR3 covers 13 amino acids. Here the CDR3 DNA is all that survives: 39 bases in frame from base 1. V drops 8 bases and J drops 1 base, leaving 11 bases in between. The sample consisted of peripheral blood mononuclear cells (PBMCs), taken when the disease was refractory, from a patient treated with antithyroid drugs. This receptor was obtained from a female donor with Graves disease. The chain joins TRBV18 to TRBJ2-5, with no confidently assigned D gene. The bases read TGTGCCAGCAGCCGCGCTTCCCAAGAGACCCAGTACTTC. Its protein is CASSRASQETQYF.